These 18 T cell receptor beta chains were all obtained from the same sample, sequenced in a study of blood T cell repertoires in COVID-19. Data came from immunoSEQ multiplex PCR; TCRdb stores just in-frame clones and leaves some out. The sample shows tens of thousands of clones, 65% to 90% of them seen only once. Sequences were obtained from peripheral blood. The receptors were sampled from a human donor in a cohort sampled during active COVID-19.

CDR3 loop: CASSLYPRTGQETQYF. The CDR3 coding sequence is TGTGCCAGCAGTTTATACCCCAGGACAGGTCAAGAGACCCAGTACTTC. The rearrangement joins TRBV27 to TRBJ2-5; TRBD1 agrees at 7 bases. The germline gives CDR1 MNHEY, CDR2 SMNVEV (reference sequence). The V and J ends lost 1 base and 2 bases, in that order; junction bases with no gene match: 7. This CDR3 is 16 amino acids long.

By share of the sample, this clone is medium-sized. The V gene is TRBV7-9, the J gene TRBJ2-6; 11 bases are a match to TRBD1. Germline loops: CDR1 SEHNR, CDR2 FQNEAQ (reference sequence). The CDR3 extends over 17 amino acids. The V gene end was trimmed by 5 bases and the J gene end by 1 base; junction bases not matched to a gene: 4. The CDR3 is CASSAGQGASGANVLTF. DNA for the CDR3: TGTGCCAGCAGCGCCGGACAGGGGGCGTCTGGGGCCAACGTCCTGACTTTC.

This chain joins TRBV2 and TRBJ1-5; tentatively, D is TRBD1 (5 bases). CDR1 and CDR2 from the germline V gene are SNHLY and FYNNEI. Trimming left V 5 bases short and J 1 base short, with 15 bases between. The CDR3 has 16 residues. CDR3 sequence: CASSLTLGLSNQPQHF. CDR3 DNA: TGTGCCAGCAGTTTGACTTTGGGGCTCAGCAATCAGCCCCAGCATTTT.

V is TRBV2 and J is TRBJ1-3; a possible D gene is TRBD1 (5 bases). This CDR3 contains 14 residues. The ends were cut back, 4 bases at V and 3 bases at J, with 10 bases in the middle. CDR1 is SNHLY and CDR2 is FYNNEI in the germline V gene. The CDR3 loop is CASSAWGGGNTIYF. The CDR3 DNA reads TGTGCCAGCAGTGCATGGGGCGGTGGAAACACCATATATTTT.

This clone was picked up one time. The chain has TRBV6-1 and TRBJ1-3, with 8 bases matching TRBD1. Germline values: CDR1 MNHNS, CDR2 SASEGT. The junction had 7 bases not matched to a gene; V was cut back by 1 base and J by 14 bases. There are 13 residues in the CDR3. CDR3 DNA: TGTGCCAGCAGTGAAGGTGAAGGGGACAGGTTATATTTT. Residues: CASSEGEGDRLYF.

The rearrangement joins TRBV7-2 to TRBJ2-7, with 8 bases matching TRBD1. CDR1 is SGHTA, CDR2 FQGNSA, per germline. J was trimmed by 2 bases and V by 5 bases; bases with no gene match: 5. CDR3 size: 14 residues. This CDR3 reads CASSILQGAYEQYF. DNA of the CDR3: TGTGCCAGCAGCATCCTACAGGGGGCCTACGAGCAGTACTTC.

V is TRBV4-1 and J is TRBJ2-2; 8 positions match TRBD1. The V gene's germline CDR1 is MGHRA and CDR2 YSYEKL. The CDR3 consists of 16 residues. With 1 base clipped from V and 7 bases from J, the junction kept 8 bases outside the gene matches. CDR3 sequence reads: CASSQVKGQGNGELFF. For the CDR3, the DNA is TGCGCCAGCAGCCAAGTGAAAGGACAGGGAAACGGGGAGCTGTTTTTT.

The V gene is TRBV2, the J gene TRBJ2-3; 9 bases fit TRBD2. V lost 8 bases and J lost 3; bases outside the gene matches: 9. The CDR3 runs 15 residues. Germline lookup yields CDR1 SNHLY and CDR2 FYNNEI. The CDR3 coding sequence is TGTGCCAGCCGATACGCGGGACTAGCTACAGATACGCAGTATTTT. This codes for CASRYAGLATDTQYF.

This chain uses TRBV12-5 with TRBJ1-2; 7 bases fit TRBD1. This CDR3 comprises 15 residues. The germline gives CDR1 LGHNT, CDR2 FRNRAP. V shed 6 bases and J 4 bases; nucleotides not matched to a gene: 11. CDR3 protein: CASGPRTGGGYGYTF. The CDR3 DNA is TGTGCTAGTGGCCCTCGGACAGGAGGGGGCTATGGCTACACCTTC.

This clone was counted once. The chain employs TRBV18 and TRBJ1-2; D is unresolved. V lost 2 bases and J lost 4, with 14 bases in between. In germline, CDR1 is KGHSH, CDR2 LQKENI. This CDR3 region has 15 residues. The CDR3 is CASSPSRDTFYGYTF. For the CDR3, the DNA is TGTGCCAGCTCACCATCGCGGGATACCTTCTATGGCTACACCTTC.

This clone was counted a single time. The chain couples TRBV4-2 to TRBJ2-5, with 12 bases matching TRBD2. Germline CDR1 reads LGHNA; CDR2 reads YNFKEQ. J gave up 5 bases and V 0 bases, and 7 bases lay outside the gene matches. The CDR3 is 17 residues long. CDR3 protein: CASSQDRGLAGRETQYF. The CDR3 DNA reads TGTGCCAGCAGCCAAGATCGCGGACTAGCGGGGAGGGAGACCCAGTACTTC.

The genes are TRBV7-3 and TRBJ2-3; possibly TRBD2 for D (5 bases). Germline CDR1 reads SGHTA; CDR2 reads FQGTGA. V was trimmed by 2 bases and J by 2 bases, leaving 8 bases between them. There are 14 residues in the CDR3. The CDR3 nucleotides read TGTGCCAGCAGCTTAGCGGGTCCCACAGATACGCAGTATTTT. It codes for CASSLAGPTDTQYF.

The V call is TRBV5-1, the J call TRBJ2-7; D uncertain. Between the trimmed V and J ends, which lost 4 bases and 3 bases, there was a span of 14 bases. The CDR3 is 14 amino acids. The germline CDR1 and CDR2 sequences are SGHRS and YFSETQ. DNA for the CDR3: TGCGCCAGCAGCCTCTTTGCGGTGAGCTACGAGCAGTACTTC. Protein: CASSLFAVSYEQYF.

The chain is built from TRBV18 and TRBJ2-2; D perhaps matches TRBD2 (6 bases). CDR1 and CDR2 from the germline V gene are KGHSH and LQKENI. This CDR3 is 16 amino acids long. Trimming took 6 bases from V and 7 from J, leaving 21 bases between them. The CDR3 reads CASSPFEAGGNGELFF. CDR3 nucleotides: TGTGCCAGCTCTCCATTTGAGGCCGGGGGAAACGGGGAGCTGTTTTTT.

The CDR3 bases are TGTGCCAGCAGCATGGACAGGGGTAATGAAAAACTGTTTTTT. It codes for CASSMDRGNEKLFF. This rearrangement joins TRBV28 to TRBJ1-4; the match to TRBD1 covers 9 bases. Trimming took 6 bases from V and 4 from J; bases not matched to a gene: 3. Looked up from germline, CDR1 is MDHEN and CDR2 is SYDVKM. The CDR3 covers 14 residues.

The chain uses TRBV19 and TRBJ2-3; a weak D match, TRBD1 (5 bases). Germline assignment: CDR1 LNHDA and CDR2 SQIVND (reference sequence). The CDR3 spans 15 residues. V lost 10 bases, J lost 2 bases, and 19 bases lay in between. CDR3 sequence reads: CATTPAGLLTDTQYF. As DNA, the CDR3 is TGTGCCACCACCCCCGCAGGGCTCCTCACAGATACGCAGTATTTT.

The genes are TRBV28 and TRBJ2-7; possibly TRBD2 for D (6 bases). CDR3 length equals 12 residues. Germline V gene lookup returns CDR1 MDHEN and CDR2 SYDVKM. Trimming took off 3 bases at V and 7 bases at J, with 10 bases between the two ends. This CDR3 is CASSLLAREQYF. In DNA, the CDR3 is TGTGCCAGCAGTTTGCTAGCGAGGGAGCAGTACTTC. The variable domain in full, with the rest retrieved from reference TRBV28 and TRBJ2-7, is DVKVTQSSRYLVKRTGEKVFLECVQDMDHENMFWYRQDPGLGLRLIYFSYDVKMKEKGDIPEGYSVSREKKERFSLILESASTNQTSMYLCASSLLAREQYFGPGTRLTVT.

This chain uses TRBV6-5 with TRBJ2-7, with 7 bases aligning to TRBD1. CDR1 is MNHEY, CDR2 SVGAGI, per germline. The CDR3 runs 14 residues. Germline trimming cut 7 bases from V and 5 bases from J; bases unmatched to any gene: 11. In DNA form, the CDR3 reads TGTGCCAGCAACCGGCTCCGGGACAGTAACGAGCAGTACTTC. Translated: CASNRLRDSNEQYF.